Each of the 5 T cell receptor beta chains below was sequenced from the same sample in a study of shared clonotypes between healthy human individuals (dated by TCRdb to the early 2020s). Libraries were made using the immunoSEQ multiplex PCR assay. Imported from immuneACCESS, the table was reduced by TCRdb to in-frame sequences with V and J called. These copies leave out some clones; in studies compared against another copy, an unresolved V gene accounts for under half, and the cause of the remainder is not known. The sample includes some 630,000 clones, with roughly 78% observed a single time. The leading ten clones occupy approximately 1.8% of the sample. Specimen: memory CD4+ T cells sorted from blood. The sample's cell subset or site label is to be understood as: CD45RA-negative fraction. Receptors originate from a woman in her 30s in good health.

The chain joins TRBV18 to TRBJ1-1; D is unclear. Trimming stripped 3 bases from V and 1 base from J, with 6 bases between. This CDR3 has 13 amino acids. Germline V gives CDR1 KGHSH, CDR2 LQKENI. CDR3 loop: CASSPFKNTEAFF. CDR3 DNA sequence: TGTGCCAGCTCACCGTTCAAGAACACTGAAGCTTTCTTT.

The J gene is TRBJ1-1, the V gene TRBV6-6; D call uncertain. Trimming pared 2 bases from V and 1 base from J, leaving 8 bases between. From germline, CDR1 is MNHNY and CDR2 SVGAGI (reference sequence). The CDR3 consists of 14 residues. CDR3 amino acids: CASSYERGNTEAFF. Here the CDR3 DNA reads TGTGCCAGCAGTTACGAGCGGGGGAACACTGAAGCTTTCTTT.

The chain is built from TRBV5-6 and TRBJ1-1; D not certain. Trimming took 2 bases from V and 1 from J, leaving 9 bases between them. Germline-derived CDR1 and CDR2 are SGHDT and YYEEEE. This CDR3 is built from 14 residues. The DNA of the CDR3 is TGTGCCAGCAGCTTTCTTTCCCCGAACACTGAAGCTTTCTTT. It specifies CASSFLSPNTEAFF.

This rearrangement joins TRBV2 to TRBJ2-5; D perhaps matches TRBD2 (6 bases). The germline V gene has CDR1 SNHLY and CDR2 FYNNEI. V lost 0 bases and J lost 5, with 13 bases in between. The CDR3 loop spans 15 amino acids. The CDR3 nucleotides are TGTGCCAGCAGTGAAGCATCCGGAGGAGGGGAGACCCAGTACTTC. It codes for CASSEASGGGETQYF.

The chain links TRBV7-8 to TRBJ2-1; 7 bases are shared with TRBD1. Germline lookup yields CDR1 SGHVS and CDR2 FQNEAQ. CDR3 size: 14 residues. The J segment lost 7 bases and the V segment lost 3 bases, leaving 6 bases of the junction unmatched. The CDR3 bases are TGTGCCAGCAGCTTCCAACAGGGGCGAAATGAGCAGTTCTTC. It specifies CASSFQQGRNEQFF.